The present entry profiles one T cell receptor (beta chain) with its context. Original methodology: Nucleated cell number was recorded as an estimate derived from reference gene primer amplification. Profiled with immunoSEQ multiplex PCR; TCRdb holds only in-frame clones, not every one. That table gives V, J and clone size, and the DNA gave D and trimming. The profile covers about 33,000 clones, with less than 90% appearing a single time and approximately 19% taken by the ten largest. This sample stems from a study of blood T cell repertoires in COVID-19. Overall study context: Donors in the United States, Italy and Spain gave samples during acute or convalescent COVID-19. PBMCs, B-cell-depleted T cells, or T cells provided the cDNA or gDNA that made up the material.

The CDR3 is made up of 17 amino acids. V lost 5 bases, J lost 4 bases, and 15 bases stayed unmatched. The germline V gene encodes CDR1 SGHTA and CDR2 FQGNSA. The sequencing input was peripheral blood. V is TRBV7-2 and J is TRBJ2-5; 8 nucleotides line up with TRBD2. The clonotype was recovered from a man in his 70s with acute or convalescent COVID-19. The CDR3 here is CASSPRGPGRARETQYF. CDR3 in DNA: TGTGCCAGCAGCCCTAGGGGTCCCGGGAGGGCCCGAGAGACCCAGTACTTC. Drawing the rest from reference TRBV7-2 and TRBJ2-5, the complete variable domain is GAGVSQSPSNKVTEKGKDVELRCDPISGHTALYWYRQSLGQGLEFLIYFQGNSAPDKSGLPSDRFSAERTGGSVSTLTIQRTQQEDSAVYLCASSPRGPGRARETQYFGPGTRLLVL.